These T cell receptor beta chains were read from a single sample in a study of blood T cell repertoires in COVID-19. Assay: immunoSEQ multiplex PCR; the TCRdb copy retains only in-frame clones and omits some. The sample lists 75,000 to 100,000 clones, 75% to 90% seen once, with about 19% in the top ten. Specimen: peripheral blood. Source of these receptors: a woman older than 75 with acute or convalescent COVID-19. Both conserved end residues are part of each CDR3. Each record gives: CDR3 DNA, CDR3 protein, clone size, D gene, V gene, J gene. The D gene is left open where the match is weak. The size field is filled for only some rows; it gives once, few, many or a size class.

CDR3 DNA: TGTGCCAGTAGTATACTACCGGAGGATGAGCAGTTCTTC
CDR3 protein: CASSILPEDEQFF
clone size: -
D gene: -
V gene: TRBV19
J gene: TRBJ2-1

CDR3 DNA: TGTGCCACCAGTGATTTGGGGGGGGGTTCCTACAATGAGCAGTTCTTC
CDR3 protein: CATSDLGGGSYNEQFF
clone size: -
D gene: TRBD2
V gene: TRBV24-1
J gene: TRBJ2-1

CDR3 DNA: TGTGCCAGGGGCAGCGGGGAGCTGTTTTTT
CDR3 protein: CARGSGELFF
clone size: -
D gene: -
V gene: TRBV3-1/TRBV3-2
J gene: TRBJ2-2

CDR3 DNA: TGCAGTGCTAGTGTCCAGGGGCGATCTGAAGCTTTCTTT
CDR3 protein: CSASVQGRSEAFF
clone size: -
D gene: -
V gene: TRBV20-1
J gene: TRBJ1-1

CDR3 DNA: TGTGCCAGCTCGAAGAGCTCTGGAAACACCATATATTTT
CDR3 protein: CASSKSSGNTIYF
clone size: -
D gene: -
V gene: TRBV18
J gene: TRBJ1-3

CDR3 DNA: TGTGCCAGCAGCCTACTAGCGGGGACTAGCACAGATACGCAGTATTTT
CDR3 protein: CASSLLAGTSTDTQYF
clone size: -
D gene: TRBD2
V gene: TRBV5-6
J gene: TRBJ2-3

CDR3 DNA: TGTGCCAGCAGCCGCGGGACAGGGAGGGCTGAAGCTTTCTTT
CDR3 protein: CASSRGTGRAEAFF
clone size: -
D gene: TRBD1
V gene: TRBV5-4
J gene: TRBJ1-1

CDR3 DNA: TGTGCCATCACCGCCGGACTAGCGGGACAAGAGACCCAGTACTTC
CDR3 protein: CAITAGLAGQETQYF
clone size: -
D gene: TRBD2
V gene: TRBV10-3
J gene: TRBJ2-5

CDR3 DNA: TGTGCCAGCAGTTTTAATCCACGACAACACACTGAAGCTTTCTTT
CDR3 protein: CASSFNPRQHTEAFF
clone size: -
D gene: -
V gene: TRBV28
J gene: TRBJ1-1

CDR3 DNA: TGTGCCAGCAGCCAAGGAGTTCGTCAGCCCCAGCATTTT
CDR3 protein: CASSQGVRQPQHF
clone size: -
D gene: -
V gene: TRBV3-1/TRBV3-2
J gene: TRBJ1-5

CDR3 DNA: TGTGCCAGCAGCCAGTTACCGGGACTAGCGGGGGGGAATGAGCAGTTCTTC
CDR3 protein: CASSQLPGLAGGNEQFF
clone size: -
D gene: TRBD2
V gene: TRBV4-2
J gene: TRBJ2-1

CDR3 DNA: TGCGCCAGCAGCCTTAGGACAGGGGTAGATACGCAGTATTTT
CDR3 protein: CASSLRTGVDTQYF
clone size: once
D gene: TRBD1
V gene: TRBV5-1
J gene: TRBJ2-3

CDR3 DNA: TGCAGCGTTGAGACTAGCGGCTACGAGCAGTACTTC
CDR3 protein: CSVETSGYEQYF
clone size: once
D gene: TRBD2
V gene: TRBV29-1
J gene: TRBJ2-7

CDR3 DNA: TGTGCCAGCAGCTTAAAAGGGGGGGAGAACACTGAAGCTTTCTTT
CDR3 protein: CASSLKGGENTEAFF
clone size: -
D gene: -
V gene: TRBV5-5
J gene: TRBJ1-1

CDR3 DNA: TGTGCCAGCAGTCCAACCGGGACAGGGGCTCAAGGGACCCAGTACTTC
CDR3 protein: CASSPTGTGAQGTQYF
clone size: -
D gene: TRBD1
V gene: TRBV28
J gene: TRBJ2-5

CDR3 DNA: TGTGCCTTTTCGGGGATGATAACTAATGAAAAACTGTTTTTT
CDR3 protein: CAFSGMITNEKLFF
clone size: -
D gene: -
V gene: TRBV30
J gene: TRBJ1-4

CDR3 DNA: TGTGCCAGCACCAAGGGGGGACAGTTGGGGAACACTGAAGCTTTCTTT
CDR3 protein: CASTKGGQLGNTEAFF
clone size: -
D gene: TRBD1
V gene: TRBV6-6
J gene: TRBJ1-1

CDR3 DNA: TGCGCCAGCAGATATCGGAATGAGCAGTTCTTC
CDR3 protein: CASRYRNEQFF
clone size: -
D gene: -
V gene: TRBV5-1
J gene: TRBJ2-1

CDR3 DNA: TGTGCCTGGAGTGGGACAGGAGAACCCCTCCACTTT
CDR3 protein: CAWSGTGEPLHF
clone size: many
D gene: TRBD1
V gene: TRBV30
J gene: TRBJ1-6

CDR3 DNA: TGTGCCTGGAGTGGAGGACGGGGCACTGAAGCTTTCTTT
CDR3 protein: CAWSGGRGTEAFF
clone size: once
D gene: -
V gene: TRBV30
J gene: TRBJ1-1

CDR3 DNA: TGTGCCAGCAGTTTGGGGGACAGGATAGGACAGCCCCAGCATTTT
CDR3 protein: CASSLGDRIGQPQHF
clone size: -
D gene: TRBD1
V gene: TRBV27
J gene: TRBJ1-5

CDR3 DNA: TGTGCCAGCAGCTTAGCATGGGACAGGGTGGAGGGCGATGAAAAACTGTTTTTT
CDR3 protein: CASSLAWDRVEGDEKLFF
clone size: once
D gene: TRBD1
V gene: TRBV7-6
J gene: TRBJ1-4

CDR3 DNA: TGTGCCAGTAGTACCTCGACAGGGGTTAGTGAAAAACTGTTTTTT
CDR3 protein: CASSTSTGVSEKLFF
clone size: -
D gene: TRBD1
V gene: TRBV19
J gene: TRBJ1-4

CDR3 DNA: TGTGCCAGCAGTTTTGTAAACACTGAAGCTTTCTTT
CDR3 protein: CASSFVNTEAFF
clone size: -
D gene: -
V gene: TRBV2
J gene: TRBJ1-1

CDR3 DNA: -
CDR3 protein: CTSSQVLGTYGCIIYEQYF
clone size: -
D gene: -
V gene: TRBV1
J gene: TRBJ2-7

CDR3 DNA: TGCAGCGTTGAAGCCGGACACCTGAACACTGAAGCTTTCTTT
CDR3 protein: CSVEAGHLNTEAFF
clone size: few
D gene: -
V gene: TRBV29-1
J gene: TRBJ1-1

CDR3 DNA: TGTGCCAGCAGTCAGGGTAGGGAAAAACTGTTTTTT
CDR3 protein: CASSQGREKLFF
clone size: -
D gene: -
V gene: TRBV6-5
J gene: TRBJ1-4

CDR3 DNA: TGCGCCAGCAGCCCTTACGAACCGACTAGCAATGAGCAGTTCTTC
CDR3 protein: CASSPYEPTSNEQFF
clone size: -
D gene: -
V gene: TRBV4-1
J gene: TRBJ2-1

CDR3 DNA: TGTGCCAGCAGTTCCCAAATAGGGGTGTCCTATGGCTACACCTTC
CDR3 protein: CASSSQIGVSYGYTF
clone size: -
D gene: -
V gene: TRBV6-5
J gene: TRBJ1-2

CDR3 DNA: TGTGCCACCCAACTCGGGGGACCAGATACGCAGTATTTT
CDR3 protein: CATQLGGPDTQYF
clone size: -
D gene: -
V gene: TRBV2
J gene: TRBJ2-3

CDR3 DNA: TGCAGCGGCAGACAGGGGTTGAACTATGGCTACACCTTC
CDR3 protein: CSGRQGLNYGYTF
clone size: -
D gene: TRBD1
V gene: TRBV29-1
J gene: TRBJ1-2

CDR3 DNA: TGCGCCAGCACGCCTAGTTGGGCAACTAATGAAAAACTGTTTTTT
CDR3 protein: CASTPSWATNEKLFF
clone size: -
D gene: -
V gene: TRBV5-1
J gene: TRBJ1-4

CDR3 DNA: TGCGCCAGCAGCCAAGCCACAATCCTCGGGGAGCTGTTTTTT
CDR3 protein: CASSQATILGELFF
clone size: -
D gene: -
V gene: TRBV4-1
J gene: TRBJ2-2

CDR3 DNA: TGTGCTAGTGGTTTGCCGGGACACTTGAACACTGAAGCTTTCTTT
CDR3 protein: CASGLPGHLNTEAFF
clone size: -
D gene: -
V gene: TRBV12-5
J gene: TRBJ1-1

CDR3 DNA: TGTGCCACGACGCGGGGTGGCGATGGCTACACCTTC
CDR3 protein: CATTRGGDGYTF
clone size: -
D gene: -
V gene: TRBV28
J gene: TRBJ1-2

CDR3 DNA: TGTGCCAGCAGTGAACACGCGCCACCTGATACGCAGTATTTT
CDR3 protein: CASSEHAPPDTQYF
clone size: few
D gene: -
V gene: TRBV25-1
J gene: TRBJ2-3

CDR3 DNA: TGTGCCAGCAGCTTGGGTGGGCTAGCGGGGGGCCGTACCGGGGAGCTGTTTTTT
CDR3 protein: CASSLGGLAGGRTGELFF
clone size: -
D gene: TRBD2
V gene: TRBV5-4
J gene: TRBJ2-2

CDR3 DNA: TGTGCCAGCAGCGTACAGGGGAACACTGAAGCTTTCTTT
CDR3 protein: CASSVQGNTEAFF
clone size: -
D gene: -
V gene: TRBV9
J gene: TRBJ1-1

CDR3 DNA: TGTGCCACCAGGGCGGACACCGGGGAGCTGTTTTTT
CDR3 protein: CATRADTGELFF
clone size: -
D gene: -
V gene: TRBV15
J gene: TRBJ2-2

CDR3 DNA: TGTGCCAGCTCACCTATGCAGGGCGTTCGGAGTGAAGCTTTCTTT
CDR3 protein: CASSPMQGVRSEAFF
clone size: -
D gene: -
V gene: TRBV18
J gene: TRBJ1-1

CDR3 DNA: TGTGCCACCAGTGATTCGGGGACTCCAATAGCGGCCCGGGGGGAGACCCAGTACTTC
CDR3 protein: CATSDSGTPIAARGETQYF
clone size: -
D gene: -
V gene: TRBV24-1
J gene: TRBJ2-5

CDR3 DNA: TGCGCCAGCAGCCAAGACGAACAGGGGAATGAGCAGTTCTTC
CDR3 protein: CASSQDEQGNEQFF
clone size: -
D gene: TRBD1
V gene: TRBV4-1
J gene: TRBJ2-1

CDR3 DNA: TGTGCCAGCAGTTTCGGCGGTGGGACTGAAGCTTTCTTT
CDR3 protein: CASSFGGGTEAFF
clone size: -
D gene: -
V gene: TRBV7-6
J gene: TRBJ1-1

CDR3 DNA: TGCGCCAGCAGCTCCCAGATTCCCGGGACTAGCGGGGGGGAGACCCAGTACTTC
CDR3 protein: CASSSQIPGTSGGETQYF
clone size: -
D gene: TRBD2
V gene: TRBV5-1
J gene: TRBJ2-5

CDR3 DNA: TGTGCCTGGAGTGTAGAGCGGTATAATTCACCCCTCCACTTT
CDR3 protein: CAWSVERYNSPLHF
clone size: -
D gene: -
V gene: TRBV30
J gene: TRBJ1-6

CDR3 DNA: TGTGCCAGCAGCATTGACAGGGGCTACGAGCAGTACTTC
CDR3 protein: CASSIDRGYEQYF
clone size: -
D gene: TRBD1
V gene: TRBV7-6
J gene: TRBJ2-7

CDR3 DNA: TGTGCCAGCAGCTTAATGGAGATTTCCGAGCAGTACTTC
CDR3 protein: CASSLMEISEQYF
clone size: -
D gene: -
V gene: TRBV7-8
J gene: TRBJ2-7

CDR3 DNA: TGTGCCAGCAGCCCGGTAGGGACTAGCGGGGCTCTCAATGAGCAGTTCTTC
CDR3 protein: CASSPVGTSGALNEQFF
clone size: -
D gene: TRBD2
V gene: TRBV3-1/TRBV3-2
J gene: TRBJ2-1

CDR3 DNA: TGCGCCAGCAGCCCGAACAGGGCCGCGGCCTATGGCTACACCTTC
CDR3 protein: CASSPNRAAAYGYTF
clone size: few
D gene: -
V gene: TRBV5-1
J gene: TRBJ1-2

CDR3 DNA: TGTGCCAGTAGTATCGGGGGAGCTAATGAAAAACTGTTTTTT
CDR3 protein: CASSIGGANEKLFF
clone size: -
D gene: -
V gene: TRBV19
J gene: TRBJ1-4

CDR3 DNA: TGTGCCATCAGTGAGGCCGGGACAGGGGACTACGAGCAGTACTTC
CDR3 protein: CAISEAGTGDYEQYF
clone size: -
D gene: TRBD1
V gene: TRBV10-3
J gene: TRBJ2-7

CDR3 DNA: TGTGCCAGCAGTTACCTAACCGGAGCAGGGCCCTACGAGCAGTACTTC
CDR3 protein: CASSYLTGAGPYEQYF
clone size: -
D gene: -
V gene: TRBV6-2/TRBV6-3
J gene: TRBJ2-7

CDR3 DNA: TGTGCCAGCAGTGACGGGTATGAGCAGTTCTTC
CDR3 protein: CASSDGYEQFF
clone size: -
D gene: -
V gene: TRBV6-1
J gene: TRBJ2-1

CDR3 DNA: TGTGCCAGCAGCAAAGAGTACAGGGGACAGGAATGGACTGAAGCTTTCTTT
CDR3 protein: CASSKEYRGQEWTEAFF
clone size: -
D gene: -
V gene: TRBV21-1
J gene: TRBJ1-1

CDR3 DNA: TGTGCCAGCAGGCTACAGGGGGCAGATGGCTACACCTTC
CDR3 protein: CASRLQGADGYTF
clone size: -
D gene: TRBD1
V gene: TRBV6-5
J gene: TRBJ1-2

CDR3 DNA: TGTGCCAGCAGCCAACGTGGACTAGTGGAGACCCAGTACTTC
CDR3 protein: CASSQRGLVETQYF
clone size: -
D gene: TRBD2
V gene: TRBV3-1/TRBV3-2
J gene: TRBJ2-5